This is a list of T cell receptor beta chains from one sample in a study of Ad26.COV2.S vaccination and SARS-CoV-2 variants. TCRdb's copy holds only in-frame clones and misses some; the assay was immunoSEQ multiplex PCR. The sample yields 410,000 or so clones, around nine tenths seen once. The input for sequencing was peripheral blood, taken in a trial of Ad26.COV2.S vaccine versus placebo. These receptors originate from a person aged 18-65 years who received the Ad26.COV2.S COVID-19 vaccine or a placebo. The CDR3 runs from the conserved cysteine through the conserved F or W. D genes are given only for firm matches. For some rows the clone size is stated as once, few or many, or as a class when expanded; others skip it.

clone size | D gene | J gene | V gene | CDR3 protein | CDR3 DNA
- | TRBD1 | TRBJ2-1 | TRBV9 | CASSPPGQGVIPYNEQFF | TGTGCCAGCAGCCCGCCGGGACAGGGGGTGATACCCTACAATGAGCAGTTCTTC
- | TRBD2 | TRBJ2-5 | TRBV9 | CASSVEGLAIQETQYF | TGTGCCAGCAGCGTAGAGGGACTAGCGATTCAAGAGACCCAGTACTTC
- | - | TRBJ1-2 | TRBV7-9 | CASSATNYGYTF | TGTGCCAGCAGCGCTACTAACTATGGCTACACCTTC
- | - | TRBJ2-5 | TRBV29-1 | CSVEDLGETQYF | TGCAGCGTTGAAGATCTAGGGGAGACCCAGTACTTC
once | TRBD2 | TRBJ2-2 | TRBV28 | CASMTSGESTGELFF | TGTGCCAGCATGACGAGCGGGGAAAGCACCGGGGAGCTGTTTTTT
- | - | TRBJ2-3 | TRBV5-4 | CASSSSTLSTDTQYF | TGTGCCAGCAGCTCCTCCACTCTATCCACAGATACGCAGTATTTT
- | - | TRBJ2-2 | TRBV2 | CASSEGRWTGELFF | TGTGCCAGCAGTGAAGGGAGATGGACCGGGGAGCTGTTTTTT
- | - | TRBJ2-2 | TRBV7-2 | CASSLLPNTGELFF | TGTGCCAGCAGCTTATTGCCTAACACCGGGGAGCTGTTTTTT
once | - | TRBJ2-7 | TRBV28 | CASSFRSHSYSYEQYF | TGTGCCAGCAGTTTCCGCTCGCACAGCTACTCCTACGAGCAGTACTTC
- | - | TRBJ1-2 | TRBV2 | CASSSRVFGYGYTF | TGTGCCAGCAGTAGCAGGGTTTTCGGCTATGGCTACACCTTC
few | - | TRBJ2-1 | TRBV2 | CASSQRTEQFF | TGTGCCAGCAGCCAACGAACGGAGCAGTTCTTC
- | - | TRBJ1-2 | TRBV4-1 | CASSQEGGTGNYGYTF | TGCGCCAGCAGCCAAGAAGGGGGAACAGGGAACTATGGCTACACCTTC
- | - | TRBJ2-1 | TRBV20-1 | CSASRGSLTNEQFF | TGCAGTGCTAGTAGGGGTAGCCTAACCAATGAGCAGTTCTTC
once | - | TRBJ2-7 | TRBV10-3 | CATGARYEQYF | TGTGCCACCGGGGCGAGGTACGAGCAGTACTTC
- | - | TRBJ2-7 | TRBV4-1 | CASSLNQGFYEQYF | TGCGCCAGCAGCCTAAATCAGGGATTCTACGAGCAGTACTTC
- | - | TRBJ2-1 | TRBV5-4 | CASSFPSYNEQFF | TGTGCCAGCAGCTTCCCCTCTTACAATGAGCAGTTCTTC
- | - | TRBJ1-3 | TRBV5-1 | CASSLAHSGNTIYF | TGCGCCAGCAGCTTGGCGCATTCTGGAAACACCATATATTTT
- | TRBD2 | TRBJ2-1 | TRBV11-2 | CASSLKLAGFNEQFF | TGTGCCAGCAGCCTAAAACTAGCGGGATTCAATGAGCAGTTCTTC
- | - | TRBJ1-1 | TRBV7-8 | CASSSHSQGLMNTEAFF | TGTGCCAGCAGCTCCCATTCACAGGGCCTGATGAACACTGAAGCTTTCTTT
- | - | TRBJ2-5 | TRBV6-2/TRBV6-3 | CASSHRGAVQETQYF | TGTGCCAGCAGCCACCGGGGGGCGGTCCAAGAGACCCAGTACTTC
- | TRBD2 | TRBJ2-2 | TRBV30 | CAWSMYTSGSVGELFF | TGTGCCTGGAGTATGTATACTAGCGGGAGCGTTGGGGAGCTGTTTTTT
- | TRBD2 | TRBJ2-1 | TRBV9 | CASSLPGTSGIVQFF | TGTGCCAGCAGCCTCCCCGGGACTAGCGGGATTGTGCAGTTCTTC
- | - | TRBJ1-1 | TRBV5-1 | CASSSGRPREAFF | TGCGCCAGCAGCTCGGGACGCCCCCGGGAAGCTTTCTTT
- | - | TRBJ1-1 | TRBV6-1 | CASSEFVGRTEAFF | TGTGCCAGCAGTGAATTTGTGGGTAGGACTGAAGCTTTCTTT
once | - | TRBJ2-4 | TRBV21-1 | CASSKGDRLAKNIQYF | TGTGCCAGCAGCAAAGGGGACAGACTAGCCAAAAACATTCAGTACTTC
- | TRBD2 | TRBJ2-1 | TRBV5-1 | CASSLGLAGGSEQFF | TGCGCCAGCAGCTTGGGGCTAGCGGGAGGCAGTGAGCAGTTCTTC
- | - | TRBJ2-1 | TRBV11-3 | CASSLAQANEQFF | TGTGCCAGCAGCTTAGCTCAAGCCAATGAGCAGTTCTTC
- | TRBD1 | TRBJ2-1 | TRBV2 | CASSWDRDRNEQFF | TGTGCCAGCAGTTGGGACAGGGACAGAAATGAGCAGTTCTTC
- | - | TRBJ1-2 | TRBV5-4 | CASSLRNWRENYGYTF | TGTGCCAGCAGCTTGAGGAATTGGAGGGAAAACTATGGCTACACCTTC
once | - | TRBJ1-6 | TRBV27 | CASSTRTGNNSPLHF | TGTGCCAGCAGTACCCGCACGGGGAATAATTCACCCCTCCACTTT
- | TRBD1 | TRBJ2-2 | TRBV11-2 | CASNMDRGNTGELFF | TGTGCCAGCAACATGGACAGGGGAAACACCGGGGAGCTGTTTTTT
once | TRBD2 | TRBJ2-1 | TRBV7-6 | CASSPRPTSGRNNEQFF | TGTGCCAGCAGCCCCCGCCCGACTAGCGGGAGGAACAATGAGCAGTTCTTC
- | TRBD2 | TRBJ2-7 | TRBV19 | CASSRGLAYEQYF | TGTGCCAGTAGTCGGGGACTAGCCTACGAGCAGTACTTC
- | - | TRBJ1-2 | TRBV28 | CASSGEKGLNGYTF | TGTGCCAGCAGTGGGGAAAAGGGACTAAATGGCTACACCTTC
- | - | TRBJ2-2 | TRBV21-1 | CATFRPPGTPNTGELFF | TGTGCCACCTTTCGGCCCCCGGGGACACCCAACACCGGGGAGCTGTTTTTT
- | - | TRBJ2-2 | TRBV5-5 | CASSGASAFGGELFF | TGTGCCAGCTCAGGGGCCTCGGCGTTCGGCGGGGAGCTGTTTTTT
- | - | TRBJ2-1 | TRBV7-2 | CASSKDSRGNEQFF | TGTGCCAGCAGCAAGGACAGTCGGGGCAATGAGCAGTTCTTC
- | TRBD2 | TRBJ2-2 | TRBV15 | CATSSPLGGDTGELFF | TGTGCCACCAGCAGCCCCCTCGGGGGGGACACCGGGGAGCTGTTTTTT
- | TRBD2 | TRBJ2-5 | TRBV5-4 | CASSLGGLAGVETQYF | TGTGCCAGCAGCTTGGGGGGACTAGCGGGAGTAGAGACCCAGTACTTC
- | TRBD2 | TRBJ2-5 | TRBV24-1 | CATSDLAGGYEETQYF | TGTGCCACCAGTGATCTAGCGGGAGGGTATGAAGAGACCCAGTACTTC
- | TRBD2 | TRBJ2-7 | TRBV7-8 | CASSLGTSGSTYF | TGTGCCAGCAGCTTGGGGACTAGCGGGAGCACGTACTTC
- | TRBD1 | TRBJ1-6 | TRBV7-9 | CASSLVSGTGYSSPLHF | TGTGCCAGCAGCTTAGTCTCCGGGACAGGGTATTCTTCACCCCTCCACTTT
- | - | TRBJ2-7 | TRBV15 | CATSRDRGPSYEQYF | TGTGCCACCAGCAGAGACAGGGGACCCTCCTACGAGCAGTACTTC
- | - | TRBJ1-2 | TRBV7-3 | CASSLMGRDYGYTF | TGTGCCAGCAGCTTAATGGGGCGCGACTATGGCTACACCTTC
- | - | TRBJ2-5 | TRBV5-5 | CASSLGPSRGAQETQYF | TGTGCCAGCAGCTTGGGTCCTAGCAGAGGGGCCCAAGAGACCCAGTACTTC
- | - | TRBJ2-1 | TRBV6-2/TRBV6-3 | CASSYSAGTYNEQFF | TGTGCCAGCAGTTACTCGGCAGGAACCTACAATGAGCAGTTCTTC
once | - | TRBJ1-1 | TRBV6-2/TRBV6-3 | CASSYSGHTEAFF | TGTGCCAGCAGTTACTCAGGACACACTGAAGCTTTCTTT
- | - | TRBJ1-5 | TRBV5-5 | CASSFLGAGNQPQHF | TGTGCCAGTTCTTTTCTGGGGGCAGGCAATCAGCCCCAGCATTTT
- | TRBD2 | TRBJ2-3 | TRBV10-3 | CAINQGLVSADTQYF | TGTGCCATCAACCAGGGACTAGTTTCAGCAGATACGCAGTATTTT
- | - | TRBJ2-1 | TRBV7-7 | CASSLGDNEQFF | TGTGCTAGCAGCTTAGGGGACAATGAGCAGTTCTTC
- | - | TRBJ1-2 | TRBV5-1 | CASSLGTWDYGYTF | TGCGCCAGCAGCTTGGGGACCTGGGACTATGGCTACACCTTC
- | - | TRBJ1-2 | TRBV7-2 | CASSFARGGYTF | TGTGCCAGCAGCTTCGCCAGGGGTGGCTACACCTTC
few | - | TRBJ2-1 | TRBV18 | CASSPNEGAGVKADEQFF | TGTGCCAGCTCACCTAACGAGGGGGCGGGAGTGAAGGCGGATGAGCAGTTCTTC